Presented here are 14 T cell receptor beta chains from one specimen sequenced in a study of T cells after somatic rescue of genetic block. The assay was immunoSEQ multiplex PCR, and TCRdb's table has in-frame clones only and misses some. The sample holds roughly 55,000 clones, approximately 96% seen once. The specimen sequenced was peripheral blood mononuclear cells (PBMCs). The receptors were sampled from a child less than two years old.

With respect to this clone: The same CDR3 can be traced to other DNA sequences in this sample. V is TRBV19 and J is TRBJ2-3; D is undetermined. Trimming removed 2 bases from V and 4 bases from J, with 4 bases in between. This CDR3 has 12 amino acids. Germline-derived CDR1 and CDR2 are LNHDA and SQIVND (reference sequence). The CDR3 coding sequence is TGTGCCAGTAGTATACGAGCAGATACGCAGTATTTT. As protein: CASSIRADTQYF.

With respect to this clone: Relative to the germline gene, one junction end is altered; a read error may explain this. The genes are TRBV27 and TRBJ2-1; D possibly corresponds to TRBD1 (6 bases). The CDR3 sequence is 13 residues long. Germline-derived CDR1 and CDR2 are MNHEY and SMNVEV (reference sequence). The CDR3 bases are TGTGCCAGCAGTTTATCTGGGGGCAATGGGCAGTTCTTC. It encodes CASSLSGGNGQFF.

The rearrangement joins TRBV5-4 to TRBJ2-3; D is possibly TRBD1 or TRBD2 (6 bases each). The V gene's germline CDR1 is SGHNT and CDR2 YYREEE (reference sequence). This CDR3 region has 17 residues. The V end lost 4 bases, the J end lost 3 bases, and 21 bases lay between the germline ends. The CDR3 coding sequence is TGTGCCAGCAGCCCAAGGACTGCCAGAGGGGGGACAGATACGCAGTATTTT. Protein sequence: CASSPRTARGGTDTQYF.

The gene calls are TRBV7-8 and TRBJ2-5; 10 bases match TRBD1. Germline V CDR1 and CDR2: SGHVS, FQNEAQ. This CDR3 has 15 residues. J was trimmed by 5 bases and V by 3 bases; bases with no gene match: 6. Here the CDR3 DNA reads TGTGCCAGCAGCTTCCAGACAGGGGGCATGGAGACCCAGTACTTC. Translated: CASSFQTGGMETQYF.

This clone was seen once. The chain combines TRBV27 with TRBJ1-4; tentative D call: TRBD1 (6 bases). Germline V lookup: CDR1 MNHEY, CDR2 SMNVEV (reference sequence). V shed 5 bases and J shed 3 bases, with 13 bases lying between them. CDR3 length: 15 residues. The CDR3 here is CASSPYRVANEKLFF. CDR3 in DNA: TGTGCCAGCAGTCCATACAGGGTTGCTAATGAAAAACTGTTTTTT.

CDR3 amino acids: CASRERQGKNTEAFF. CDR3 coding DNA: TGTGCCAGCAGGGAGAGACAGGGTAAAAACACTGAAGCTTTCTTT. This chain links TRBV5-4 with TRBJ1-1; 7 bases map to TRBD1. Trimming at V came to 5 bases and at J to 2 bases, leaving 9 bases not matched to a gene. Germline assignment: CDR1 SGHNT and CDR2 YYREEE (reference sequence). The length of the CDR3 is 15 residues.

V usage is TRBV20-1 and J usage is TRBJ2-1; D call uncertain. The CDR3 totals 10 residues. Germline-derived CDR1 and CDR2 are DFQATT and SNEGSKA (reference sequence). The ends were cut back, 6 bases at V and 7 bases at J, with 7 bases in the middle. CDR3 protein: CSALGNEQFF. For the CDR3, the DNA is TGCAGTGCCCTTGGAAATGAGCAGTTCTTC.

The chain joins TRBV30 to TRBJ1-3, with a tentative D call TRBD1 (5 bases). The V gene's germline CDR1 is GTSNPN and CDR2 SVGIG (reference sequence). CDR3 length: 14 amino acids. Deletions cut 4 bases from V and 2 bases from J, with 12 bases between. The CDR3 DNA follows: TGTGCCTGGACCAGGGCAGTAGCTGGAAACACCATATATTTT. Amino acids: CAWTRAVAGNTIYF.

The chain couples TRBV21-1 to TRBJ2-5; the table gives TRBD1 as D, unverified against the DNA. TRBV21-1 is recorded as a pseudogene. This CDR3 contains 13 residues. In DNA form, the CDR3 reads TGTGCCAGCAGCAAAGGGCACCAAGAGACCCAGTACTTC. It codes for CASSKGHQETQYF.

The rearrangement joins TRBV7-2 to TRBJ2-5; D gene uncertain. Looked up from germline, CDR1 is SGHTA and CDR2 is FQGNSA. This CDR3 region has 15 residues. V was clipped by 1 base and J by 3 bases, with 12 bases between them. CDR3 region: CASSLELGTKETQYF. The CDR3 DNA sequence: TGTGCCAGCAGCTTAGAACTGGGAACCAAAGAGACCCAGTACTTC.

The CDR3, as DNA: TGTGCCAGCAGTACAATAGCCAAAAACATTCAGTACTTC. It encodes CASSTIAKNIQYF. J is TRBJ2-4 and V is TRBV2; D unresolved. Germline values: CDR1 SNHLY, CDR2 FYNNEI. The CDR3 is 13 residues long. V was cut by 5 bases and J by 0 bases, with 5 bases left in between.

CDR3: CASSATGNTEAFF. DNA of the CDR3: TGTGCCAGCAGCGCCACAGGGAACACTGAAGCTTTCTTT. This chain joins TRBV7-2 and TRBJ1-1; possible D gene TRBD1, 5 bases. This CDR3 region has 13 residues. V was clipped by 5 bases and J by 1 base, with 8 bases between them. Germline assignment: CDR1 SGHTA and CDR2 FQGNSA.

The rearrangement links TRBV7-9 to TRBJ2-3; D is unclear. This CDR3 spans 12 amino acids. V gave up 6 bases and J gave up 4 bases, with 8 bases separating them. Germline loops: CDR1 SEHNR, CDR2 FQNEAQ (reference sequence). The CDR3 DNA follows: TGTGCCAGCAGGTCAAAATCAGATACGCAGTATTTT. This encodes CASRSKSDTQYF.

This chain links TRBV9 with TRBJ2-5; possible D gene TRBD2, 5 bases. The V gene lost 4 bases and the J gene lost 5 bases, with 15 bases spanning the gap. The germline gives CDR1 SGDLS, CDR2 YYNGEE. This CDR3 region has 14 residues. The CDR3 reads CASSPTFWEETQYF. The CDR3 nucleotides are TGTGCCAGCAGCCCTACTTTCTGGGAGGAGACCCAGTACTTC.